The clone carrying this T cell receptor (beta chain) was recorded at least ten times. TCRdb re-derived calls from the 5' RACE reads in MiXCR, one entry per CDR3 protein. The sample includes tens of thousands of distinct CDR3 sequences, roughly a quarter seen only once; the top ten take approximately 4%. This CDR3 has 14 amino acids. Unmatched junction bases numbered 7, after V lost 5 bases and J lost 5 bases. CDR1 and CDR2 from the germline V gene are LNHNV and YYDKDF (reference sequence). This TCR was sampled from a female donor with breast cancer. Sequenced material: memory CD4+ T cells sorted from blood. The sample's subset: memory CD4+ T cells, CD4+CD45RO+CD25-. The genes are TRBV15 and TRBJ2-5, with 8 bases fitting TRBD2. The DNA of the CDR3 is TGTGCCACCAGCCCCCGGGGGGGCTGGGAGACCCAGTACTTC. Translation: CATSPRGGWETQYF.